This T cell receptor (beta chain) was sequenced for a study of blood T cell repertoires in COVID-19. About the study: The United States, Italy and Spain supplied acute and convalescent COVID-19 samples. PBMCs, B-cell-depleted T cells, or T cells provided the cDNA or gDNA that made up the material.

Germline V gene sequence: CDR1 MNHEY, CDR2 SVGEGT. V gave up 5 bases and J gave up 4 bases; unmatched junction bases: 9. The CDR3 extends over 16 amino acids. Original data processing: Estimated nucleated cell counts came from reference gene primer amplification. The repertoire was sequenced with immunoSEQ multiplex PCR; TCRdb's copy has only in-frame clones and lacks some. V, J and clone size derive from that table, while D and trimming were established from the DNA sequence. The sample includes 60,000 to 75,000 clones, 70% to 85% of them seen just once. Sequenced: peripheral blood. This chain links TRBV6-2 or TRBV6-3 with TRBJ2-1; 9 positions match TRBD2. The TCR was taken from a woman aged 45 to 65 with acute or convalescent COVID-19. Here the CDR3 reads CASSKSSGTVYNEQFF. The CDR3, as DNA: TGTGCCAGCAGTAAATCTAGCGGGACGGTTTACAATGAGCAGTTCTTC.